This T cell receptor (beta chain) was identified in a study of blood T cell repertoires in COVID-19. Sequencing was performed with immunoSEQ multiplex PCR; in TCRdb, only in-frame clones are kept and a portion is missing. The data contain 130,000 to 150,000 clones, roughly 77% of them singletons. The CDR3 covers 14 residues. V was shortened by 2 bases and J by 5 bases, with 9 bases between the two germline ends. CDR1 and CDR2 (germline): ENHRY, SYGVKD. Sequenced material: peripheral blood. The receptor was derived from a woman in her seventies with COVID-19, enrolled during active disease. V is TRBV10-3 and J is TRBJ2-2, with a tentative D call TRBD1 (6 bases). This CDR3 reads CAISERGFTGELFF. The CDR3 DNA sequence: TGTGCCATCAGTGAGAGGGGGTTTACCGGGGAGCTGTTTTTT.